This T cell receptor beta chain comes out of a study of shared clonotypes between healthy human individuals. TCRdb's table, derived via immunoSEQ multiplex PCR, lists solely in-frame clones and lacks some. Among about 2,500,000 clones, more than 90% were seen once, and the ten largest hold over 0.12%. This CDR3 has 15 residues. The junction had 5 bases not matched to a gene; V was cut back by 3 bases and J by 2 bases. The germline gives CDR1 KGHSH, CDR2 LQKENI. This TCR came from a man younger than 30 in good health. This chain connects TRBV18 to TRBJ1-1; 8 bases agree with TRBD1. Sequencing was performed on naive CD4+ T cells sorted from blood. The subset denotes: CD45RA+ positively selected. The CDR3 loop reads CASSPRDRRNTEAFF. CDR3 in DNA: TGTGCCAGCTCACCCCGGGACAGGAGAAACACTGAAGCTTTCTTT.